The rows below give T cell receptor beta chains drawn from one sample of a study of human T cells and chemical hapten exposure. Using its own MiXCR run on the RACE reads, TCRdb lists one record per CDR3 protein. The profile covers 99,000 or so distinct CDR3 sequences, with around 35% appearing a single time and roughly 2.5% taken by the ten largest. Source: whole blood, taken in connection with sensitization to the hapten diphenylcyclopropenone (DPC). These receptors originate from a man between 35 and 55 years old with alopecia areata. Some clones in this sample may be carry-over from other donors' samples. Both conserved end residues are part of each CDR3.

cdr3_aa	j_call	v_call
CAISLADNEQFF	TRBJ2-1	TRBV10-3
CASSLFAGGVYNEQFF	TRBJ2-1	TRBV27
CASSLGLAGVVDEQFF	TRBJ2-1	TRBV4-3
CASSPGTGGYEKLFF	TRBJ1-4	TRBV7-6
CASSEVLTDTQYF	TRBJ2-3	TRBV25-1
CASSDGLASYNEQFF	TRBJ2-1	TRBV2
CASSFGTATDTQYF	TRBJ2-3	TRBV12-3/TRBV12-4
CASIPWAGTEAFF	TRBJ1-1	TRBV6-2/TRBV6-3
CSARDPNRVETQYF	TRBJ2-5	TRBV20-1
CASSPLNTGATTDTQYF	TRBJ2-3	TRBV12-3/TRBV12-4
CASSSTGLAGTEAFF	TRBJ1-1	TRBV7-9
CSVAIGPAENIQYF	TRBJ2-4	TRBV29-1
CASTARPALAGGETQYF	TRBJ2-5	TRBV6-2/TRBV6-3
CAAKGGTQETQYF	TRBJ2-5	TRBV6-6
CASSLTTTRNTGELFF	TRBJ2-2	TRBV5-1
CASSGVGINQPQHF	TRBJ1-5	TRBV25-1
CASSQEGKGYGYTF	TRBJ1-2	TRBV3-1
CAISELRMPEAFF	TRBJ1-1	TRBV10-3
CASSPPTGQGGTEAFF	TRBJ1-1	TRBV18
CSGGKCGETQYF	TRBJ2-5	TRBV29-1
CASRGPVKGEKLFF	TRBJ1-4	TRBV28
CASSYGPNLNTEAFF	TRBJ1-1	TRBV6-2/TRBV6-3
CSVGQGWNQPQHF	TRBJ1-5	TRBV29-1
CASSQDGPVGNTIYF	TRBJ1-3	TRBV4-1
CASSSASGSSYEQYF	TRBJ2-7	TRBV5-4
CASSSTGDEQYF	TRBJ2-7	TRBV5-1
CASSLETGSNYGYTF	TRBJ1-2	TRBV5-1
CASSSRQDVRKLFF	TRBJ1-4	TRBV27
CASSQDLIGGANIYGYTF	TRBJ1-2	TRBV4-2
CSVEDLGLATITDTQYF	TRBJ2-3	TRBV29-1
CSVGSTNEKLFF	TRBJ1-4	TRBV29-1
CASSFWTAPTDTQYF	TRBJ2-3	TRBV11-1
CASTTGTGNQPQHF	TRBJ1-5	TRBV28
CSAGSWTSLEQYF	TRBJ2-7	TRBV29-1
CASREGGNTIYF	TRBJ1-3	TRBV12-3/TRBV12-4
CASNRDSNTGELFF	TRBJ2-2	TRBV5-1
CASSFRDPYNEQFF	TRBJ2-1	TRBV7-3
CASSPSEYLYEQYF	TRBJ2-7	TRBV7-9
CASSPHYEQYF	TRBJ2-7	TRBV7-2
CASSIAPATNYGYTF	TRBJ1-2	TRBV7-8
CASSVDGSAVQPQHF	TRBJ1-5	TRBV9
CASSPTLGQGHQPQHF	TRBJ1-5	TRBV12-3/TRBV12-4
CASSGGRAGYNEQFF	TRBJ2-1	TRBV6-1
CASSSDPGGAYEQYF	TRBJ2-7	TRBV28